This T cell receptor (beta chain) is from a study of OX40 agonist ivuxolimab in advanced cancers. Findings and limits, study-wide: CD4+ and CD8+ blood T cells expanded clonally by week 6 at 0.1 to 3.0 mg/kg. Expanded clones were, on average, more numerous in CD8+ T cells than in CD4+.

A remark on this clone: Its antigen is undetermined.

Assay: immunoSEQ multiplex PCR; the TCRdb copy retains only in-frame clones and omits some. The sample lists tens of thousands of clones; approximately 90% were seen once. People who had autoimmune disease history or systemic immunosuppression were excluded. Researchers took blood at baseline, on cycle 4 day 1, and on cycle 7 day 1. V lost 3 bases to trimming and J lost 8 bases, with 9 bases between them. The CDR3 loop spans 12 amino acids. Germline CDR1 SGHRS, CDR2 YFSETQ. V gene TRBV5-1 combines with J gene TRBJ2-1; a possible D gene is TRBD2 (5 bases). The input for sequencing was CD4+ or CD8+ T cells sorted from blood, taken in a trial of the OX40 agonist ivuxolimab. This TCR was sampled from an adult with an advanced solid tumor such as melanoma, head and neck, liver or kidney cancer. CDR3 loop: CASSSPGDEQFF. In nucleotides, the CDR3 is TGCGCCAGCAGCTCGCCCGGGGATGAGCAGTTCTTC.